What follows describes a single T cell receptor beta chain. What it recognizes is unknown. After removal of 5 bases from V and 2 bases from J, the junction contained 7 bases not matched to a gene. Looked up from germline, CDR1 is SEHNR and CDR2 is FQNEAQ (reference sequence). This CDR3 spans 16 amino acids. The data were obtained in a study of shared clonotypes between healthy human individuals. General study results and limits: Naive CD4 clonotypes were shared across a handful of donors at roughly 5%.

The input for sorted-subset replicate PCRs was around 0.2 ug DNA, around 30,000 T cell genomes. Data came from immunoSEQ multiplex PCR; TCRdb stores just in-frame clones and leaves some out. The sample has some 2.4 million clones; roughly 93% are singletons. V usage is TRBV7-9 and J usage is TRBJ2-3; 10 nucleotides align to TRBD2. The sample was naive CD4+ T cells from PBMCs. Sample subset: CD45RA+ positively selected. The source of this sequence is a man aged 18 to 35 in good health. Some clones in this sample may be carry-over from other donors' samples. The DNA for the CDR3 is TGTGCCAGCAGCCTACTAGCGGGAAATCCCACAGATACGCAGTATTTT. This translates into CASSLLAGNPTDTQYF.